These 32 T cell receptor beta chains were all obtained from the same sample, sequenced in a study of T cell responses to AZD1222 COVID-19 vaccine. The repertoire was sequenced with immunoSEQ multiplex PCR; TCRdb's copy has only in-frame clones and lacks some. The repertoire holds about 180,000 clones, with more than 80% as singletons. Sequencing was performed on peripheral blood, taken on day 0 of AZD1222 vaccination. The receptors stem from an adult in good health.

The chain combines TRBV7-2 with TRBJ2-5; possibly TRBD1 for D (6 bases). The CDR3 loop spans 16 amino acids. CDR1 SGHTA and CDR2 FQGNSA come from the germline V gene. Trimming cost V 3 bases and J 1 base, with 15 bases left between them. The CDR3 DNA follows: TGTGCCAGCAGCTTTTTAACCGGGACACTCCAAGAGACCCAGTACTTC. It translates to CASSFLTGTLQETQYF.

The rearrangement joins TRBV6-5 to TRBJ1-2; a weak D match, TRBD1 (6 bases). Trimming left V 6 bases short and J 2 bases short, with 10 bases between. This CDR3 contains 13 residues. CDR1 is MNHEY and CDR2 is SVGAGI in the germline V gene. DNA of the CDR3: TGTGCCAGCAGAGGACAGTCCAACTATGGCTACACCTTC. Its protein product is CASRGQSNYGYTF.

The V and J genes are TRBV19 and TRBJ1-2; the D is unclear. CDR1 and CDR2 (germline): LNHDA, SQIVND (reference sequence). V was clipped by 3 bases and J by 2 bases, with 16 bases between them. This CDR3 comprises 16 residues. CDR3 bases: TGTGCCAGTAGTATTAGGGCGGATCTCCGGAACTATGGCTACACCTTC. This codes for CASSIRADLRNYGYTF.

The sample holds a few counts of this clone. This chain links TRBV15 with TRBJ2-3; possible D gene TRBD2, 7 bases. Germline V lookup: CDR1 LNHNV, CDR2 YYDKDF (reference sequence). With 0 bases removed from V and 1 base from J, the gap between germline ends came to 14 bases. This CDR3 is built from 17 residues. CDR3 loop: CATSRDDGGHGTDTQYF. CDR3 nucleotide sequence: TGTGCCACCAGCAGAGATGACGGGGGGCATGGCACAGATACGCAGTATTTT.

The chain is built from TRBV7-2 and TRBJ2-2, with 10 bases identical to TRBD1. The germline gives CDR1 SGHTA, CDR2 FQGNSA. J was trimmed by 7 bases and V by 1 base; bases with no gene match: 12. This CDR3 contains 18 residues. CDR3: CASSLDGAGTGVGGELFF. Here the CDR3 DNA reads TGTGCCAGCAGCTTAGATGGGGCGGGGACAGGGGTCGGCGGGGAGCTGTTTTTT.

This CDR3 reads CAISEDRANSGYTF. CDR3 DNA sequence: TGTGCCATCAGTGAGGACAGGGCCAACAGTGGCTACACCTTC. This chain links TRBV10-3 with TRBJ1-2; TRBD1 agrees at 7 bases. Germline V gives CDR1 ENHRY, CDR2 SYGVKD. V shed 2 bases and J 7 bases; nucleotides not matched to a gene: 7. This CDR3 contains 14 residues.

The J gene is TRBJ2-7, the V gene TRBV3-1 (or the pseudogene TRBV3-2); 13 nucleotides agree with TRBD2. J gave up 7 bases and V 2 bases, and 8 bases lay outside the gene matches. This CDR3 has 16 amino acids. Per germline, CDR1 LGHDT and CDR2 YNNKEL (reference sequence). CDR3 amino acids: CASSQLLAGGPVEQYF. CDR3 DNA: TGTGCCAGCAGCCAACTACTAGCGGGGGGGCCGGTTGAGCAGTACTTC.

This rearrangement joins TRBV11-2 to TRBJ2-3; D tentatively reads TRBD1 or TRBD2 (6 bases each). There are 13 residues in the CDR3. The germline V and J ends were trimmed by 6 bases and 1 base, with 8 bases remaining between them. Looked up from germline, CDR1 is SGHAT and CDR2 is FQNNGV. In DNA, the CDR3 is TGTGCCAGCAGGAGGGGGGGCACAGATACGCAGTATTTT. It yields the protein CASRRGGTDTQYF.

This chain links TRBV6-6 with TRBJ1-1, with D uncertain. The germline gives CDR1 MNHNY, CDR2 SVGAGI (reference sequence). The CDR3 runs 15 residues. Deletions cut 6 bases from V and 2 bases from J, with 16 bases between. This CDR3 is CASSPRRVLNTEAFF. The CDR3 nucleotides read TGTGCCAGCAGCCCCCGACGAGTTCTCAACACTGAAGCTTTCTTT.

J is TRBJ2-5 and V is TRBV28; 9 bases are a match to TRBD1. CDR1 is MDHEN, CDR2 SYDVKM, per germline. This CDR3 is built from 13 residues. Trimming cost V 6 bases and J 4 bases; bases outside gene matches: 3. The CDR3 reads CASRQTGGETQYF. The CDR3 region has the DNA TGTGCCAGCAGACAGACAGGGGGAGAGACCCAGTACTTC.

The table lists this clone with a count of one. This CDR3 is CASSGTVNEKLFF. CDR3 DNA: TGTGCCAGCAGCGGGACAGTTAATGAAAAACTGTTTTTT. This chain connects TRBV6-5 to TRBJ1-4, with 7 bases identical to TRBD1. With 6 bases clipped from V and 4 bases from J, the junction kept 2 bases outside the gene matches. The CDR3 sequence is 13 residues long. Germline CDR1 reads MNHEY; CDR2 reads SVGAGI.

This chain joins TRBV2 and TRBJ1-3; no clear D. Germline values: CDR1 SNHLY, CDR2 FYNNEI. V lost 4 bases to trimming and J lost 0 bases, with 10 bases between them. CDR3 length: 15 amino acids. The DNA for the CDR3 is TGTGCCAGCAGTGCCCTCCCGAGCTCTGGAAACACCATATATTTT. This translates into CASSALPSSGNTIYF.

This sequence joins TRBV7-3 and TRBJ2-1; D not certain. CDR3 size: 15 residues. V was trimmed by 1 base and J by 0 bases, leaving 7 bases between them. CDR1 and CDR2 from the germline V gene are SGHTA and FQGTGA. The CDR3 sequence is CASSLRQGSYNEQFF. CDR3 in DNA: TGTGCCAGCAGCTTAAGACAAGGCTCCTACAATGAGCAGTTCTTC.

The V call is TRBV28, the J call TRBJ1-2; D ambiguous. The V gene lost 10 bases and the J gene lost 0 bases, with 18 bases spanning the gap. The CDR3 has 15 amino acids. Germline loops: CDR1 MDHEN, CDR2 SYDVKM. CDR3 sequence reads: CAILGPGSPNYGYTF. CDR3 in DNA: TGTGCCATTTTAGGTCCGGGCAGCCCTAACTATGGCTACACCTTC.

This chain joins TRBV4-1 and TRBJ2-5, with 9 bases matching TRBD1. The germline V gene has CDR1 MGHRA and CDR2 YSYEKL. The trim removed 5 bases at V and 5 bases at J, leaving 9 bases unmatched. The CDR3 runs to 15 residues. This CDR3 is CASSSGTGNVETQYF. For the CDR3, the DNA is TGCGCCAGCAGCTCAGGGACAGGGAACGTGGAGACCCAGTACTTC.

This clone has more than one count but fewer than ten. This rearrangement joins TRBV12-3 or TRBV12-4 to TRBJ1-2; D ambiguous. The length of the CDR3 is 12 residues. Trimming cost V 2 bases and J 6 bases, with 7 bases left between them. The CDR3 here is CASSLSRNGYTF. CDR3 in DNA: TGTGCCAGCAGTTTAAGCAGAAATGGCTACACCTTC.

The chain has TRBV5-1 and TRBJ2-2; no firm D call. The CDR3 contains 12 residues. Trimming took off 6 bases at V and 1 base at J, with 4 bases between the two ends. Germline V gene sequence: CDR1 SGHRS, CDR2 YFSETQ. CDR3 protein: CASTWNTGELFF. Written as DNA, the CDR3 is TGCGCCAGCACTTGGAACACCGGGGAGCTGTTTTTT.

The V and J genes are TRBV5-5 and TRBJ2-5; tentatively, D is TRBD1 or TRBD2 (6 bases each). The V end was cut by 3 bases, the J end by 5 bases, with 14 bases between. Germline V CDR1 and CDR2: SGHKS, YYEKEE (reference sequence). The CDR3 is 14 amino acids. The CDR3 spells CASSWEGGPETQYF. The CDR3 nucleotides are TGTGCCAGCAGCTGGGAAGGGGGGCCGGAGACCCAGTACTTC.

The chain couples TRBV12-5 to TRBJ2-3; 7 bases match TRBD1. Trimming at V came to 5 bases and at J to 6 bases, leaving 11 bases not matched to a gene. This CDR3 spans 15 amino acids. In germline, CDR1 is LGHNT, CDR2 FRNRAP. CDR3 protein: CASGLLRGPRDTQYF. CDR3 sequence (DNA): TGTGCTAGTGGTCTCCTTAGGGGGCCCAGGGATACGCAGTATTTT.

This clone was seen a few times. The chain uses TRBV13 and TRBJ1-1; no firm D call. This CDR3 has 16 amino acids. Trimming cost V 5 bases and J 1 base, with 17 bases left between them. Looked up from germline, CDR1 is PRHDT and CDR2 is FYEKMQ (reference sequence). CDR3 DNA sequence: TGTGCCAGCAGCGCAGGACGGAGGGCCGGGAACACTGAAGCTTTCTTT. It specifies CASSAGRRAGNTEAFF.

V is TRBV10-3 and J is TRBJ2-7; 14 nucleotides align to TRBD2. Looked up from germline, CDR1 is ENHRY and CDR2 is SYGVKD. The trim removed 3 bases at V and 3 bases at J, leaving 1 base unmatched. The CDR3 is made up of 15 amino acids. CDR3 nucleotides: TGTGCCATCAGTGAAGGACTAGCGGGGGGCTACGAGCAGTACGTC. Translated, it gives CAISEGLAGGYEQYV.

The chain couples TRBV5-5 to TRBJ2-2; D is undetermined. In germline, CDR1 is SGHKS, CDR2 YYEKEE (reference sequence). V lost 4 bases to trimming and J lost 2 bases, with 15 bases between them. The CDR3 spans 16 residues. The CDR3 bases are TGTGCCAGCAGCGCCGTGAGATTGCGTAACACCGGGGAGCTGTTTTTT. It is translated as CASSAVRLRNTGELFF.

This chain uses TRBV5-4 with TRBJ2-4; either TRBD1 or TRBD2 may supply D (5 bases each). V shed 3 bases and J shed 6 bases, with 13 bases lying between them. In germline, CDR1 is SGHNT, CDR2 YYREEE (reference sequence). The CDR3 length is 14 residues. The CDR3 is CASSSGTTGNIQYF. As DNA, the CDR3 is TGTGCCAGCAGCTCGGGGACCACGGGAAACATTCAGTACTTC.

The chain carries TRBV12-3 or TRBV12-4 and TRBJ2-5, with 10 bases aligning to TRBD2. V dropped 8 bases and J dropped 5; count of bases not matched to a gene: 5. This CDR3 has 13 residues. The CDR3 loop is CASAAGGRETQYF. Written as DNA, the CDR3 is TGTGCCAGCGCAGCGGGGGGGCGGGAGACCCAGTACTTC.

V usage is TRBV4-1 and J usage is TRBJ1-2; 7 bases map to TRBD1. Trimming took 3 bases from V and 6 from J; bases not matched to a gene: 4. The CDR3 loop spans 13 amino acids. The germline CDR1 and CDR2 sequences are MGHRA and YSYEKL. The DNA of the CDR3 is TGCGCCAGCAGCCAGGCCGGGACAGATGGCTACACCTTC. Translating gives CASSQAGTDGYTF.

About this clone itself: The same CDR3 can be traced to other DNA sequences in this sample. As DNA, the CDR3 is TGCGCCAGCAGCCCCGGGACACCCTCCTACGAGCAGTACTTC. Translation: CASSPGTPSYEQYF. V gene TRBV5-1 combines with J gene TRBJ2-7, with D perhaps TRBD1 (6 bases). In germline, CDR1 is SGHRS, CDR2 YFSETQ. V was trimmed by 4 bases and J by 0 bases, leaving 11 bases between them. This CDR3 region has 14 residues.

This chain connects TRBV27 to TRBJ2-3, with 9 positions matching TRBD2. The trim removed 8 bases at V and 4 bases at J, leaving 10 bases unmatched. This CDR3 comprises 15 residues. Germline CDR1 MNHEY, CDR2 SMNVEV (reference sequence). This CDR3 reads CASHRLAEGSDTQYF. The CDR3 nucleotides read TGTGCCAGCCACAGACTAGCGGAGGGGTCAGATACGCAGTATTTT.

The CDR3 loop is CASSHEGVGHNSPLHF. CDR3 bases: TGTGCCAGCAGCCACGAAGGCGTCGGGCATAATTCACCCCTCCACTTT. The V call is TRBV5-6, the J call TRBJ1-6; no firm D call. V was pared by 4 bases and J by 5 bases, with 16 bases between. CDR1 and CDR2 (germline): SGHDT, YYEEEE. CDR3 length equals 16 residues.

The V call is TRBV9, the J call TRBJ1-6, with 10 bases matching TRBD1. The length of the CDR3 is 17 residues. Looked up from germline, CDR1 is SGDLS and CDR2 is YYNGEE. With V trimmed by 4 bases and J by 1 base, 5 bases remained unmatched. Written as DNA, the CDR3 is TGTGCCAGCAGCCGGGACAGGGGAGGGTCCTATAATTCACCCCTCCACTTT. This gives the protein CASSRDRGGSYNSPLHF.

V and J are TRBV7-9 and TRBJ1-3, with D uncertain. This CDR3 is 13 amino acids long. The V gene's germline CDR1 is SEHNR and CDR2 FQNEAQ (reference sequence). V lost 5 bases, J lost 0 bases, and 5 bases lay in between. CDR3 bases: TGTGCCAGCAGCCTCCCCTCTGGAAACACCATATATTTT. It is translated as CASSLPSGNTIYF. Based on the CDR3 plus reference TRBV7-9 and TRBJ1-3, the full variable domain is DTGVSQNPRHKITKRGQNVTFRCDPISEHNRLYWYRQTLGQGPEFLTYFQNEAQLEKSRLLSDRFSAERPKGSFSTLEIQRTEQGDSAMYLCASSLPSGNTIYFGEGSWLTVV.

The chain carries TRBV4-3 and TRBJ1-2, with D maybe TRBD1 (5 bases). The CDR3 covers 15 residues. Germline V gene sequence: CDR1 LGHNA, CDR2 YSLEER. Trimming took 0 bases from V and 4 from J, leaving 12 bases between them. CDR3 sequence reads: CASSQDLQVGYGYTF. DNA for the CDR3: TGCGCCAGCAGCCAAGATCTACAGGTTGGCTATGGCTACACCTTC.

The chain joins TRBV19 to TRBJ1-3; D may be TRBD1 (6 bases). CDR1 LNHDA and CDR2 SQIVND come from the germline V gene (reference sequence). The CDR3 extends over 16 amino acids. V lost 6 bases to trimming and J lost 0 bases, with 15 bases between them. This CDR3 is CASSDHRVLSGNTIYF. The CDR3 DNA sequence: TGTGCCAGTAGCGACCACAGGGTCCTCTCTGGAAACACCATATATTTT.